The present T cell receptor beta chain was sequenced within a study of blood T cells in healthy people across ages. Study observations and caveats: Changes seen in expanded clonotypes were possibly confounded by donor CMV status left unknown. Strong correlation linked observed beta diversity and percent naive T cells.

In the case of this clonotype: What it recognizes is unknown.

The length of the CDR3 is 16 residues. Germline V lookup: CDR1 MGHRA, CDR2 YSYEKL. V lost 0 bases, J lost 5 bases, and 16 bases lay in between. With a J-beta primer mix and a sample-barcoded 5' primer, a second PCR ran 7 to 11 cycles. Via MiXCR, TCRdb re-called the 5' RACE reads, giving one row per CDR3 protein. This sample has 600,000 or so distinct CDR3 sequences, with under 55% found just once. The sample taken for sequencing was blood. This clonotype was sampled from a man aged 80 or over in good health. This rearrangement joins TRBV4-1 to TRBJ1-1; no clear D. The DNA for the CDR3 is TGCGCCAGCAGCCAAGATGAGGCGGCGGCGTGGACTGAAGCTTTCTTT. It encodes CASSQDEAAAWTEAFF.